This note documents a single T cell receptor (beta chain) sequence. Its antigen is currently unknown. Unique molecular identifiers were present on cDNA, and template switching added a universal primer site. TCRdb re-analysed the 5' RACE reads in MiXCR, keeping a single row per CDR3 protein. The sample lists roughly 350,000 distinct CDR3 sequences, 7% to 9.5% seen once, with 8% to 10% in the top ten. The data were obtained in a study of identical twins. Study-wide results and caveats: There was more out-of-frame TCR alpha sharing in monozygotic twins than models estimated. Twins shared out-of-frame alpha sequences with excess low generation probability. Cord blood beta clonotypes present at high abundance carried fewer insertions; no such pattern appeared in memory repertoires.

Deletions cut 6 bases from V and 6 bases from J, with 12 bases between. This CDR3 contains 13 residues. The germline gives CDR1 DFQATT, CDR2 SNEGSKA (reference sequence). The V call is TRBV20-1, the J call TRBJ1-6, with D tentatively TRBD1 (5 bases). What was sequenced was naive T cells sorted from blood. The sequence was collected from a woman in her forties or fifties in good health. DNA for the CDR3: TGCAGTGCCCGCGGGGGTAGTAATTCACCCCTCCACTTT. Translating it yields CSARGGSNSPLHF.